This T cell receptor beta chain was sequenced in a study of persistence of HIV-infected CD4 T cells. Study details: Multiple blood draws of up to roughly 180 mL, except a couple of donors with single leukapheresis. Broader study findings: TCRbeta richness was lower in CMV- and Gag-responding cells than in anti-CD3/anti-CD28-responding cells.

The V and J ends lost 3 bases and 3 bases, in that order; junction bases with no gene match: 17. Germline V lookup: CDR1 KGHDR, CDR2 SFDVKD. The CDR3 is made up of 19 amino acids. The immunoSEQ assay was version 4, run in survey mode. Profiling relied on immunoSEQ multiplex PCR, and the TCRdb table lists in-frame clones only, not all of them. The top ten hold under 6.5% of the sample, which has roughly 34,000 clones, roughly 87% seen once. Lysates of CMV-infected fibroblasts at around 9.1 ug/mL stimulated these cells. Sorted nonresponding memory CD4+ T cells were CD40L-negative, CD69-negative, CD45RO-high. Adults with HIV-1 started suppressive ART while chronically infected. Comment on this clone: Antigen: not known.

This sample comprised CD4+ T cells sorted from PBMCs after roughly 19-hour stimulation, obtained from a patient who received antiretroviral therapy. The J gene is TRBJ2-5, the V gene TRBV24-1; 8 bases are shared with TRBD1. The sequence derives from an adult woman with HIV who was CMV-seropositive. In DNA form, the CDR3 reads TGTGCCACCAGTGATCCTTTTGTTCCACAGGGGGGAAGTAAAGAGACCCAGTACTTC. Translated, it gives CATSDPFVPQGGSKETQYF.